The clone carrying this T cell receptor beta chain was observed many times. What it binds is unknown. At one end the junction does not follow the germline gene, possibly because of a read error. RNA transcripts provided the source from which TCR beta CDR3 regions were amplified. Carried out on the TCR CDR3, a first-round RT-PCR used the HTBI primer set. TCRdb redid the calling of the multiplex PCR reads with MiXCR, one entry per CDR3 protein. This table holds about 380,000 distinct CDR3 sequences, over 11% found once. The data were obtained in a study of T cells in Graves' hyperthyroidism and ophthalmopathy. Broader study findings: Separating ophthalmopathy from stable hyperthyroidism was achieved by a 13 V-J model. In blood, most of the thyroid clonotypes expanded above 0.001 were also present.

No ophthalmopathy progression within 18 months constituted stable Graves' hyperthyroidism. Fresh peripheral blood, 7.5 to 10 ml, was the source of the PBMCs. Per the germline V gene, CDR1 is SSHAT and CDR2 is FNYEAQ (reference sequence). The CDR3 runs 14 residues. The specimen sequenced was blood. The gene calls are TRBV7-7 and TRBJ2-7, with D tentatively TRBD1 (6 bases). The TCR was taken from a woman aged 55-75 years with Graves' hyperthyroidism. Written as DNA, the CDR3 is TGTGCTAGCAGCTTAGCGCCGGGGACAAACGAGCAGTACTTC. The encoded protein is CASSLAPGTNEQYF.